This T cell receptor beta chain is from a study of blood T cells in healthy people across ages. Overall study results and limits: A strong correlation between TCR beta diversity and naive T cell percentage was seen.

CDR1 is MDHEN and CDR2 is SYDVKM in the germline V gene. The length of the CDR3 is 15 residues. V gave up 4 bases and J gave up 1 base, with 11 bases separating them. A word on this clonotype: Antigen specificity is unknown.

The second PCR ran about 6 to 12 cycles with a sample-barcoded 5' primer and J-beta primers. TCRdb re-analysed the 5' RACE reads in MiXCR, keeping a single row per CDR3 protein. The data show roughly 1,500,000 distinct CDR3 sequences, with around 36% seen just once and 11% held by the top ten. Peripheral blood samples of 9.5 to 10 milliliters were drawn from each donor. The authors isolated at least 6 million PBMCs per sample. Sequenced: blood. The rearrangement joins TRBV28 to TRBJ1-5; D is unclear. This sequence originates from a woman in her 30s in good health. CDR3 region: CASSSTGTSNQPQHF. Here the CDR3 DNA reads TGTGCCAGCAGTTCGACGGGCACCAGCAATCAGCCCCAGCATTTT.